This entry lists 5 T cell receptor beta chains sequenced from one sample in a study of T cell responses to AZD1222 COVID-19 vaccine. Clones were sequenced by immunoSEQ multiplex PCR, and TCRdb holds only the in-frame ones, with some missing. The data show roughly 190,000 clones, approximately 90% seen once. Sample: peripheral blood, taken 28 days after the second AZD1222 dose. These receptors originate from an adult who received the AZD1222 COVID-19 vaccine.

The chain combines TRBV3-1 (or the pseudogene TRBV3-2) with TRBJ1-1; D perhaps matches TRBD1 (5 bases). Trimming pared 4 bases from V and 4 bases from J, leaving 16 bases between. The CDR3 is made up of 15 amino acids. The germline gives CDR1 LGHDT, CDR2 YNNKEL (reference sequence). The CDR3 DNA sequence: TGTGCCAGCAGCCGGCGGACGGGGCCGGGCACTGAAGCTTTCTTT. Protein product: CASSRRTGPGTEAFF.

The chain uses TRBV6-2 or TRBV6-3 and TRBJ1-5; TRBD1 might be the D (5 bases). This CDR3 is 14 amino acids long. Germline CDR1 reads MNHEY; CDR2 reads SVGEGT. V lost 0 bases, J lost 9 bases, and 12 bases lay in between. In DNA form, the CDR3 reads TGTGCCAGCAGTTACTCGCACGGGGCTGGGCCCCAGCATTTT. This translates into CASSYSHGAGPQHF.

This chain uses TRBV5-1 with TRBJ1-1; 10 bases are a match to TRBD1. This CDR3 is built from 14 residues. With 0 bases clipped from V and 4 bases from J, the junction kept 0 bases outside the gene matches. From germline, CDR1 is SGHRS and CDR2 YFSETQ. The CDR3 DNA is TGCGCCAGCAGCTTGGGGACAGGGGGCACTGAAGCTTTCTTT. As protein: CASSLGTGGTEAFF.

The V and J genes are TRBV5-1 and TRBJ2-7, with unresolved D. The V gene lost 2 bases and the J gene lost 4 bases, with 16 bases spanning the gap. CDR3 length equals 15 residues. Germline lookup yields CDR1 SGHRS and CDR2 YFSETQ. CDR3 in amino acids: CASSFTANTVYEQYF. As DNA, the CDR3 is TGCGCCAGCAGCTTCACCGCTAACACCGTATACGAGCAGTACTTC.

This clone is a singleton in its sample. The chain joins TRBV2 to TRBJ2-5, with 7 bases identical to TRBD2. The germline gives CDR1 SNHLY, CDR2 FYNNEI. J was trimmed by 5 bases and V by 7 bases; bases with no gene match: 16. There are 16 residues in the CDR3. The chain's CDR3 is CASNLAATEGRETQYF. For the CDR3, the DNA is TGTGCCAGCAATCTAGCGGCAACCGAAGGGCGGGAGACCCAGTACTTC.